What follows are 8 T cell receptor beta chains derived from one specimen sequenced in a study of radiotherapy plus CTLA-4 blockade in lung cancer. Clones were read by immunoSEQ multiplex PCR, and TCRdb kept only the in-frame ones, dropping some. The data show fewer than 35,000 clones, about four fifths seen once. The input for sequencing was peripheral blood, taken from a patient treated with radiotherapy plus ipilimumab. Source of these receptors: a human donor with non-small cell lung cancer that progressed on radiotherapy plus ipilimumab.

V gene TRBV7-9 combines with J gene TRBJ2-4, with D tentatively TRBD1 or TRBD2 (5 bases each). Trimming took 3 bases from V and 4 from J, leaving 10 bases between them. Germline assignment: CDR1 SEHNR and CDR2 FQNEAQ (reference sequence). There are 14 residues in the CDR3. CDR3 nucleotides: TGTGCCAGCAGCTTGGGGACGGCTAAAAACATTCAGTACTTC. Its protein product is CASSLGTAKNIQYF.

The chain links TRBV19 to TRBJ1-2; tentative D call: TRBD1 (6 bases). The CDR3 consists of 15 residues. Trimming cost V 3 bases and J 8 bases, with 19 bases left between them. The germline gives CDR1 LNHDA, CDR2 SQIVND (reference sequence). CDR3 protein: CASSMTQGQPLGYTF. The CDR3 DNA reads as TGTGCCAGTAGTATGACGCAGGGGCAACCCCTAGGCTACACCTTC. Full variable domain (outside the CDR3, taken from reference TRBV19 and TRBJ1-2): DGGITQSPKYLFRKEGQNVTLSCEQNLNHDAMYWYRQDPGQGLRLIYYSQIVNDFQKGDIAEGYSVSREKKESFPLTVTSAQKNPTAFYLCASSMTQGQPLGYTFGSGTRLTVV.

The V call is TRBV6-6, the J call TRBJ1-6, with 10 bases lining up with TRBD1. This CDR3 is 14 amino acids long. With 6 bases clipped from V and 10 bases from J, the junction kept 6 bases outside the gene matches. Germline V gene lookup returns CDR1 MNHNY and CDR2 SVGAGI (reference sequence). CDR3 sequence (DNA): TGTGCCAGCAGGCCTCCGGGACAGGGGTCACCCCTCCACTTT. Its protein is CASRPPGQGSPLHF.

The genes are TRBV4-1 and TRBJ1-2; no firm D call. Germline CDR1 and CDR2: MGHRA and YSYEKL. The germline V and J ends were trimmed by 0 bases and 1 base, with 9 bases remaining between them. The CDR3 length is 15 residues. As DNA, the CDR3 is TGCGCCAGCAGCCAAGAGGCCAGAGGTAACTATGGCTACACCTTC. It encodes CASSQEARGNYGYTF.

The chain employs TRBV11-2 and TRBJ2-7, with D unclear. The germline CDR1 and CDR2 sequences are SGHAT and FQNNGV. Trimming removed 5 bases at V and 3 bases at J, with 14 bases between. The CDR3 loop spans 14 amino acids. CDR3 sequence (DNA): TGTGCCAGCAGCCCACTTTCGGGCGTCTACGAGCAGTACTTC. Translating it yields CASSPLSGVYEQYF.

The chain carries TRBV4-1 and TRBJ1-3, with a tentative D call TRBD1 (5 bases). The V and J ends lost 5 bases and 1 base respectively, with 9 bases between them. The CDR3 contains 14 residues. CDR1 is MGHRA and CDR2 is YSYEKL in the germline V gene. This CDR3 is CASSGTASGNTIYF. The CDR3 DNA sequence: TGCGCCAGCAGCGGGACGGCATCTGGAAACACCATATATTTT.

The chain links TRBV29-1 to TRBJ2-2; D might be TRBD1 (6 bases). The CDR3 has 15 amino acids. Germline CDR1 is SQVTM and CDR2 is ANQGSEA. The V gene lost 0 bases and the J gene lost 5 bases, with 13 bases spanning the gap. CDR3 protein: CSVEDPGVGTGELFF. CDR3 DNA sequence: TGCAGCGTTGAAGACCCAGGGGTGGGGACCGGGGAGCTGTTTTTT.

The chain employs TRBV5-1 and TRBJ1-4; 7 nucleotides align to TRBD1. V trimming: 2 bases; J trimming: 8 bases; junction bases outside the gene matches: 6. This CDR3 contains 14 residues. CDR1 is SGHRS and CDR2 is YFSETQ in the germline V gene. CDR3 DNA sequence: TGCGCCAGCAGCTTTGGGACAGTAGGAGAAAAACTGTTTTTT. Translation: CASSFGTVGEKLFF.